The 19 T cell receptor beta chains below come from one sample, sequenced in a study of blood T cell repertoires in COVID-19. Libraries were prepared by immunoSEQ multiplex PCR; TCRdb keeps only in-frame clonotypes and omits some of them. This sample has 180,000 or so clones, with around 85% found just once. Sequenced input: peripheral blood. The receptors here all came from a woman aged 55-69 years with acute or convalescent COVID-19.

J is TRBJ2-5 and V is TRBV12-3 or TRBV12-4, with D uncertain. V lost 6 bases and J lost 7, with 9 bases in between. This CDR3 comprises 11 residues. The CDR3: CASSLGATQYF. In DNA, the CDR3 is TGTGCCAGCAGCCTTGGAGCGACCCAGTACTTC.

V gene TRBV28 combines with J gene TRBJ2-2, with 9 bases that match TRBD1. Trimming took 2 bases from V and 7 from J; bases not matched to a gene: 5. CDR3 length: 15 residues. Germline V gene lookup returns CDR1 MDHEN and CDR2 SYDVKM. Written as DNA, the CDR3 is TGTGCCAGCAGTTTAACAGGGGGCGCAATCGGGGAGCTGTTTTTT. It encodes CASSLTGGAIGELFF.

The chain employs TRBV2 and TRBJ1-2; 7 bases are a match to TRBD1. Germline V gene lookup returns CDR1 SNHLY and CDR2 FYNNEI. V lost 5 bases to trimming and J lost 7 bases; unmatched junction nucleotides: 10. This CDR3 has 14 residues. Written as DNA, the CDR3 is TGTGCCAGCAGTCCCCGACAGGGATACTCTGGCTACACCTTC. Protein: CASSPRQGYSGYTF.

J is TRBJ2-7 and V is TRBV7-8; 11 nucleotides align to TRBD2. Germline trimming cut 2 bases from V and 3 bases from J; bases unmatched to any gene: 9. Germline loops: CDR1 SGHVS, CDR2 FQNEAQ. The CDR3 runs 17 residues. The DNA for the CDR3 is TGTGCCAGCAGCTTAACGACTAGCGGGATTCTTATCTACGAGCAGTACTTC. It codes for CASSLTTSGILIYEQYF.

The J gene is TRBJ2-2, the V gene TRBV19, with D possibly matching TRBD1 (5 bases). CDR1 is LNHDA and CDR2 is SQIVND in the germline V gene (reference sequence). Between the trimmed V and J ends, which lost 1 base and 4 bases, there was a span of 13 bases. The CDR3 length is 16 residues. The DNA of the CDR3 is TGTGCCAGTAGTATAGGATCCGGCAGGGCCACCGGGGAGCTGTTTTTT. Residues: CASSIGSGRATGELFF.

Here the CDR3 reads CALREGRNTGELFF. Written as DNA, the CDR3 is TGTGCCTTGCGGGAGGGCCGGAACACCGGGGAGCTGTTTTTT. The chain combines TRBV30 with TRBJ2-2; 9 positions match TRBD2. Trimming cost V 7 bases and J 1 base; bases outside gene matches: 4. Germline V gene data show CDR1 as GTSNPN and CDR2 as SVGIG (reference sequence). CDR3 length equals 14 residues.

The chain uses TRBV7-9 and TRBJ2-1; 13 bases line up with TRBD2. J gave up 9 bases and V 1 base, and 6 bases lay outside the gene matches. This CDR3 contains 16 residues. Germline V gene data show CDR1 as SEHNR and CDR2 as FQNEAQ (reference sequence). The chain's CDR3 is CASSLVGTSGKGEQFF. In DNA, the CDR3 is TGTGCCAGCAGCTTAGTGGGGACTAGCGGGAAGGGTGAGCAGTTCTTC.

The gene calls are TRBV7-8 and TRBJ2-1; 10 positions match TRBD2. The germline V gene has CDR1 SGHVS and CDR2 FQNEAQ. The CDR3 has 17 amino acids. V lost 1 base, J lost 9 bases, and 12 bases stayed unmatched. The chain's CDR3 is CASSLGDYSGRASEQFF. CDR3 nucleotide sequence: TGTGCCAGCAGCTTAGGGGACTACAGCGGGAGGGCCAGTGAGCAGTTCTTC. Based on the CDR3 plus reference TRBV7-8 and TRBJ2-1, the full variable domain is GAGVSQSPRYKVAKRGQDVALRCDPISGHVSLFWYQQALGQGPEFLTYFQNEAQLDKSGLPSDRFFAERPEGSVSTLKIQRTQQEDSAVYLCASSLGDYSGRASEQFFGPGTRLTVL.

This sequence joins TRBV19 and TRBJ2-2; 7 nucleotides match TRBD2. This CDR3 contains 15 residues. Germline CDR1 and CDR2: LNHDA and SQIVND (reference sequence). J gave up 6 bases and V 2 bases, and 6 bases lay outside the gene matches. The CDR3 is CASSISWLAAGELFF. CDR3 DNA: TGTGCCAGTAGTATATCGTGGCTAGCGGCCGGGGAGCTGTTTTTT.

The CDR3 DNA sequence: TGCGCCAGCAGCCTCGGGGTAGCGGGAGGTCAGAATGAGCAGTTCTTC. Translation: CASSLGVAGGQNEQFF. This chain joins TRBV5-1 and TRBJ2-1; TRBD2 agrees at 10 bases. Germline trimming cut 4 bases from V and 7 bases from J; bases unmatched to any gene: 11. This CDR3 spans 16 amino acids. The V gene's germline CDR1 is SGHRS and CDR2 YFSETQ. Filled out from reference TRBV5-1 and TRBJ2-1, the complete variable domain reads KAGVTQTPRYLIKTRGQQVTLSCSPISGHRSVSWYQQTPGQGLQFLFEYFSETQRNKGNFPGRFSGRQFSNSRSEMNVSTLELGDSALYLCASSLGVAGGQNEQFFGPGTRLTVL.

The gene calls are TRBV6-5 and TRBJ1-2, with 11 bases matching TRBD1. Trimming cost V 6 bases and J 4 bases; bases outside gene matches: 7. Germline CDR1 is MNHEY and CDR2 is SVGAGI. CDR3 size: 15 residues. This CDR3 is CASSVGTGGFYGYTF. The CDR3 DNA reads TGTGCCAGCAGCGTCGGGACAGGGGGGTTCTATGGCTACACCTTC.

J is TRBJ2-5 and V is TRBV7-9; 7 bases align to TRBD2. CDR1 and CDR2 (germline): SEHNR, FQNEAQ (reference sequence). The CDR3 totals 14 residues. J was trimmed by 5 bases and V by 1 base; bases with no gene match: 4. The CDR3 protein is CASSLEAGRETQYF. CDR3 in DNA: TGTGCCAGCAGCTTAGAAGCGGGAAGGGAGACCCAGTACTTC.

This clone has just one count. The chain combines TRBV5-1 with TRBJ2-7; 8 nucleotides line up with TRBD2. The trim removed 4 bases at V and 3 bases at J, leaving 9 bases unmatched. This CDR3 comprises 15 residues. In germline, CDR1 is SGHRS, CDR2 YFSETQ. The DNA of the CDR3 is TGCGCCAGCAGCCCGGAAGGTCTAGCGGGCTACGAGCAGTACTTC. This codes for CASSPEGLAGYEQYF.

The rearrangement links TRBV5-8 to TRBJ2-5; 8 nucleotides agree with TRBD1. Germline-derived CDR1 and CDR2 are SGHTS and YDEGEE. The CDR3 consists of 15 residues. With 2 bases clipped from V and 2 bases from J, the junction kept 5 bases outside the gene matches. Here the CDR3 reads CASSLPGQAQETQYF. DNA for the CDR3: TGTGCCAGCAGCTTACCGGGACAGGCACAAGAGACCCAGTACTTC.

The rearrangement links TRBV10-1 to TRBJ1-1, with TRBD1 as a possible D gene (5 bases). Germline V CDR1 and CDR2: WNHNN, SYGVQD (reference sequence). The V and J ends lost 2 bases and 4 bases respectively, with 8 bases between them. The CDR3 is 13 residues long. CDR3 protein: CASSEGAGTEAFF. CDR3 DNA sequence: TGCGCCAGCAGTGAGGGGGCCGGCACTGAAGCTTTCTTT.

This chain uses TRBV30 with TRBJ2-1; D is unclear. The ends were cut back, 5 bases at V and 0 bases at J, with 14 bases in the middle. The CDR3 is 15 amino acids. Germline V gene sequence: CDR1 GTSNPN, CDR2 SVGIG (reference sequence). The CDR3 sequence: CAWAGSSSSYNEQFF. CDR3 DNA sequence: TGTGCCTGGGCAGGCAGTTCGAGCTCCTACAATGAGCAGTTCTTC.

V gene TRBV3-1 (or the pseudogene TRBV3-2) combines with J gene TRBJ2-4; TRBD2 agrees at 7 bases. The CDR3 totals 17 residues. The V gene's germline CDR1 is LGHDT and CDR2 YNNKEL (reference sequence). Trimming cost V 4 bases and J 2 bases; bases outside gene matches: 11. The CDR3 sequence: CASSPLRGGRTKNIQYF. For the CDR3, the DNA is TGTGCCAGCAGCCCACTAAGGGGCGGGAGAACCAAAAACATTCAGTACTTC.

This chain uses TRBV5-1 with TRBJ2-4; tentative D call: TRBD2 (5 bases). Germline lookup yields CDR1 SGHRS and CDR2 YFSETQ. The length of the CDR3 is 15 residues. The V gene lost 4 bases and the J gene lost 0 bases, with 11 bases spanning the gap. The CDR3 reads CASSSGNLAKNIQYF. CDR3 coding DNA: TGCGCCAGCAGCAGCGGTAACCTAGCCAAAAACATTCAGTACTTC.

This chain uses TRBV12-3 or TRBV12-4 with TRBJ2-5; perhaps TRBD2 as D (5 bases). Trimming pared 4 bases from V and 6 bases from J, leaving 9 bases between. The CDR3 loop spans 12 amino acids. The CDR3 is CASSSLAQTQYF. CDR3 in DNA: TGTGCCAGCAGTTCCCTAGCTCAGACCCAGTACTTC.